Listed below are T cell receptor beta chains from one sample, sequenced in a study of cytomegalovirus exposure and HLA in healthy donors. Repertoires were generated with immunoSEQ multiplex PCR, while TCRdb's copy carries only in-frame clones and drops some. The data contain approximately 81,000 clones, about 92% of them singletons. The specimen was PBMCs. The receptors derive from a man aged 18 to 30 in good health and CMV-seronegative. Both conserved end residues are trimmed from each CDR3. The order of the fields is clone size, V gene, J gene, CDR3 protein. A clone size is listed for some rows: how often the clone was seen (once, few, many), or a class if it is expanded.

>-|TRBV30|TRBJ2-7
AWSVEAPAH
>-|TRBV27|TRBJ1-1
ASSLLRGRTEAF
>-|TRBV30|TRBJ1-1
AWRTSRGGQPKNTEAF
>-|TRBV2|TRBJ1-1
ASGPFTEAF
>-|TRBV9|TRBJ2-7
ASSVDSSSGEQY
>-|TRBV18|TRBJ2-1
ASSPPVVYRRLASGRVGEQF
>-|TRBV10-3|TRBJ2-7
AISALRQSSYEQY
>once|TRBV5-1|TRBJ2-3
ASSSRTGLGTDTQY
>-|TRBV6-5|TRBJ2-1
ASSYSAGGYEQF
>once|TRBV21-1|TRBJ1-5
ASSKGVWATSSNQPQH
>few|TRBV7-9|TRBJ2-1
ASSSGPTSYNEQF
>-|TRBV6-6|TRBJ2-3
ASSYLEGGRTDTQY
>-|TRBV5-1|TRBJ2-7
ASSLGSSYEQY
>once|TRBV5-8|TRBJ2-3
ASSLGLAGKSDTQY
>-|TRBV5-1|TRBJ2-7
ASSLADPTRPYEQY
>-|TRBV19|TRBJ2-1
ASRELAGGRDEQF
>once|TRBV19|TRBJ2-2
ASTRFANTGELF
>-|TRBV27|TRBJ2-7
ASSLRQPSSYEQY
>-|TRBV6-6|TRBJ1-5
ASGGRGAGNQPQH
>-|TRBV18|TRBJ1-4
ASSRSGNEKLF
>-|TRBV7-2|TRBJ2-7
ASSPGQGLYEQY
>-|TRBV5-6|TRBJ1-2
ASSLGGANYGYT
>-|TRBV27|TRBJ1-1
AVLNPLGTEAF
>-|TRBV7-9|TRBJ2-3
ASSLQNLLAGGTDTQY
>-|TRBV10-3|TRBJ2-2
AISVTSGRTAGELF
>-|TRBV2|TRBJ2-2
ASTSSSGGARTGELF
>-|TRBV5-1|TRBJ2-2
ASSLVDYIPGELF
>-|TRBV5-1|TRBJ1-1
ASSLGTGNTEAF
>once|TRBV18|TRBJ1-4
ASSPRTGTNEKLF
>-|TRBV5-1|TRBJ2-2
ASSDRVPANTGELF
>-|TRBV30|TRBJ1-2
AWIRGPRGYT
>-|TRBV10-3|TRBJ1-2
AIRRAPGQGNYGYT
>-|TRBV11-3|TRBJ2-7
ASSLAGIGAYEQY
>-|TRBV10-3|TRBJ1-3
AISRQGGNTIY
>-|TRBV30|TRBJ2-5
AWSAHRGRWETQY
>-|TRBV30|TRBJ1-1
AWSGFSRGDTEAF
>-|TRBV4-1|TRBJ2-5
ASSQVAAQETQY
>-|TRBV16|TRBJ2-7
ASSQSTVLEQY
>-|TRBV19|TRBJ2-7
ASSLTSGGEQY
>-|TRBV13|TRBJ2-7
ASSRQGIDEQY
>-|TRBV7-8|TRBJ2-3
ASSSRDTQY
>-|TRBV27|TRBJ2-1
ASSHRSSYNEQF
>-|TRBV7-7|TRBJ2-5
ASSLGVRGETQY